The text below deals with one T cell receptor (beta chain). Its antigen is unidentified. Per sample, the assay covered 10^5 or so TCR templates. The assay was immunoSEQ multiplex PCR, and TCRdb's table has in-frame clones only and misses some. In the table there are roughly 11,000 clones, approximately 45% of which are singletons. Responder and stimulator cells in the mixed lymphocyte reaction were cultured together for around six days at 37°C. CFSE-tagged responder PBMCs and Violet Dye-tagged stimulator PBMCs were mixed 1:1. The sample is drawn from a study of siplizumab effects on memory and regulatory T cells. On the study more broadly: Siplizumab-treated (approximately 1 ug/mL) and drug-free mixed lymphocyte reactions were paired.

The CDR3 has 15 residues. Germline lookup yields CDR1 MNHEY and CDR2 SVGAGI. The V and J ends lost 1 base and 4 bases respectively, with 13 bases between them. The chain has TRBV6-5 and TRBJ1-2; D unclear. The sequencing input was CFSE-low (dividing) CD8+ T cells sorted from an allogeneic mixed lymphocyte reaction. This clonotype originated in a human donor in good health; the cells came from an allogeneic mixed lymphocyte reaction. Some clones in this sample may be carry-over from other donors' samples. The CDR3 DNA sequence: TGTGCCAGCAGTTACTTAAGGTCTGGTACCTATGGCTACACCTTC. This codes for CASSYLRSGTYGYTF.